The next 18 T cell receptor beta chains were all read from a single sample in a study of CD8 T cells in ankylosing spondylitis (dated by TCRdb to about 2017). Findings and caveats that apply to the study as a whole: Blood from ankylosing spondylitis patients appeared to be characterized by a TCR beta motif made up of under ten highly homologous amino acid variants.

The antigens of these receptors remain unknown. The library was generated by 5' RACE. This sample was sequenced with an Illumina HiSeq 2500. TCRdb reanalyzed the raw reads on its own, using fastp at Q25 for trimming and MiXCR for clone calling, and kept in-frame beta chains. For every CDR3 protein sequence, its rows merge into one entry that carries the most common genes and DNA. This sample lists under 950,000 distinct CDR3 sequences; over 15% were detected once. Around a fifth of the sample is in the top ten clones. Sequencing was done on a sample of blood, either unsorted or a sorted T cell fraction (not recorded which). The receptor source for this set is a male donor with ankylosing spondylitis.

This clonotype was found a few times. This chain joins TRBV15 and TRBJ2-3, with D uncertain. Trimming removed 0 bases from V and 2 bases from J, with 3 bases in between. This CDR3 region has 13 residues. Germline V gene lookup returns CDR1 LNHNV and CDR2 YYDKDF (reference sequence). For the CDR3, the DNA is TGTGCCACCAGCAGAGATTACACAGATACGCAGTATTTT. It codes for CATSRDYTDTQYF. Drawing the rest from reference TRBV15 and TRBJ2-3, the complete variable domain is DAMVIQNPRYQVTQFGKPVTLSCSQTLNHNVMYWYQQKSSQAPKLLFHYYDKDFNNEADTPDNFQSRRPNTSFCFLDIRSPGLGDTAMYLCATSRDYTDTQYFGPGTRLTVL.

The chain couples TRBV24-1 to TRBJ2-5; maybe TRBD1 (5 bases). V was cut by 7 bases and J by 5 bases, with 10 bases left in between. There are 12 residues in the CDR3. CDR1 and CDR2 (germline): KGHDR, SFDVKD. CDR3 nucleotide sequence: TGTGCCACCAGCCAGGGCGTGGAGACCCAGTACTTC. Amino acids: CATSQGVETQYF.

This clonotype came up many times. The V gene is TRBV4-2, the J gene TRBJ2-1, with TRBD2 matching 8 bases. The V segment lost 0 bases and the J segment 9 bases; nucleotides outside the gene matches: 13. The germline V gene encodes CDR1 LGHNA and CDR2 YNFKEQ. The CDR3 totals 17 residues. The CDR3 coding sequence is TGTGCCAGCAGCCAAGACCAAAGGGTAGCGGGACGCAGTGAGCAGTTCTTC. Its protein is CASSQDQRVAGRSEQFF.

This clonotype was seen more than once but under ten times. V gene TRBV20-1 combines with J gene TRBJ2-5; 7 positions agree with TRBD2. V shed 5 bases and J 6 bases; nucleotides not matched to a gene: 12. Germline V gene data show CDR1 as DFQATT and CDR2 as SNEGSKA (reference sequence). The CDR3 extends over 14 amino acids. The CDR3, as DNA: TGCAGTGCTGCCTCAAGTGGGGGAGGGAAGACCCAGTACTTC. Its protein is CSAASSGGGKTQYF.

This clonotype was recorded many times. The V call is TRBV6-5, the J call TRBJ2-1; maybe TRBD1 (6 bases). Germline assignment: CDR1 MNHEY and CDR2 SVGAGI. The CDR3 runs to 15 residues. V was trimmed by 0 bases and J by 6 bases, leaving 12 bases between them. CDR3 sequence (DNA): TGTGCCAGCAGTTACTCAGGGGGACGGGGCAATGAGCAGTTCTTC. This sequence encodes CASSYSGGRGNEQFF.

This clonotype was detected a few times. V gene TRBV24-1 combines with J gene TRBJ2-7; D gene unclear. CDR1 is KGHDR and CDR2 is SFDVKD in the germline V gene. Between the trimmed V and J ends, which lost 9 bases and 0 bases, there was a span of 11 bases. The CDR3 runs to 13 residues. The CDR3 DNA follows: TGTGCCACCGAGGACCGGAGCTCCTACGAGCAGTACTTC. It yields the protein CATEDRSSYEQYF.

The chain carries TRBV9 and TRBJ2-6, with a weak D call TRBD2 (7 bases). Trimming cost V 0 bases and J 3 bases, with 19 bases left between them. The CDR3 sequence is 19 residues long. Per germline, CDR1 SGDLS and CDR2 YYNGEE. The CDR3 loop is CASSVGGEGGRRGANVLTF. In DNA form, the CDR3 reads TGTGCCAGCAGCGTAGGAGGGGAGGGGGGGCGCCGTGGGGCCAACGTCCTGACTTTC.

Only a few counts were recorded for this clonotype. The chain links TRBV11-2 to TRBJ2-2, with 8 bases that match TRBD2. Germline values: CDR1 SGHAT, CDR2 FQNNGV. The CDR3 is 21 residues long. The V segment lost 0 bases and the J segment 2 bases; nucleotides outside the gene matches: 17. CDR3 residues: CASSLDRWREASGTNTGELFF. CDR3 nucleotide sequence: TGTGCCAGCAGCTTAGATCGCTGGCGGGAGGCCTCCGGAACTAACACCGGGGAGCTGTTTTTT.

The chain recombines TRBV7-9 with TRBJ2-7, with a weak D call TRBD1 (5 bases). The CDR3 sequence is 15 residues long. Trimming left V 4 bases short and J 4 bases short, with 17 bases between. The V gene's germline CDR1 is SEHNR and CDR2 FQNEAQ (reference sequence). CDR3 in amino acids: CASSSYDSPSYEQYF. DNA of the CDR3: TGTGCCAGCAGCTCGTACGACAGCCCCTCTTACGAGCAGTACTTC.

V usage is TRBV7-2 and J usage is TRBJ2-4; D may correspond to TRBD1 or TRBD2 (7 bases each). The CDR3 loop spans 16 amino acids. The germline CDR1 and CDR2 sequences are SGHTA and FQGNSA. V gave up 6 bases and J gave up 3 bases, with 18 bases separating them. The chain's CDR3 is CASSLPGGTVKNIQYF. The CDR3 bases are TGTGCCAGCAGTCTCCCCGGGGGGACAGTCAAAAACATTCAGTACTTC.

This clonotype was seen a handful of times. The chain couples TRBV4-1 to TRBJ2-7; tentatively, D is TRBD1 or TRBD2 (5 bases each). The CDR3 covers 15 residues. Per germline, CDR1 MGHRA and CDR2 YSYEKL. The germline V and J ends were trimmed by 4 bases and 3 bases, with 16 bases remaining between them. The chain's CDR3 is CASSPQDVGVYEQYF. CDR3 in DNA: TGCGCCAGCAGCCCACAAGATGTGGGGGTCTACGAGCAGTACTTC.

The J gene is TRBJ2-5, the V gene TRBV12-3 or TRBV12-4; 7 bases fit TRBD1. With V trimmed by 5 bases and J by 1 base, 10 bases remained unmatched. The CDR3 runs to 16 residues. The CDR3 DNA sequence: TGTGCCAGCAGTCCTCAAAGGACAGGAGGCCAAGAGACCCAGTACTTC. Translation: CASSPQRTGGQETQYF.

This chain joins TRBV7-9 and TRBJ2-1; the D gene is possibly TRBD2 (6 bases). V lost 8 bases and J lost 4, with 21 bases in between. Germline V gene sequence: CDR1 SEHNR, CDR2 FQNEAQ (reference sequence). This CDR3 has 16 amino acids. The CDR3 region has the DNA TGTGCCAGCTTACCGTCCCCACTAGCACTTTACAATGAGCAGTTCTTC. Translation gives CASLPSPLALYNEQFF.

This clonotype was picked up a small number of times. This chain joins TRBV20-1 and TRBJ2-5; perhaps D is TRBD1 or TRBD2 (5 bases each). The CDR3 loop spans 15 amino acids. CDR1 is DFQATT and CDR2 is SNEGSKA in the germline V gene (reference sequence). The V end lost 2 bases, the J end lost 2 bases, and 15 bases lay between the germline ends. Here the CDR3 reads CSARWWGPSQETQYF. In DNA form, the CDR3 reads TGCAGTGCTAGATGGTGGGGACCAAGTCAAGAGACCCAGTACTTC.

As regards this clonotype: The junction departs from the called germline gene at one end, perhaps through a read error. This chain joins TRBV12-3 or TRBV12-4 and TRBJ1-3; 8 bases are a match to TRBD1. The CDR3 has 10 residues. The CDR3 reads CASGNRGEDF. The CDR3 DNA follows: TGTGCCAGCGGAAACAGGGGGGAGGATTTT.

The J gene is TRBJ2-1, the V gene TRBV19; D possibly corresponds to TRBD1 (6 bases). V gave up 3 bases and J gave up 0 bases, with 9 bases separating them. Germline V gene lookup returns CDR1 LNHDA and CDR2 SQIVND (reference sequence). The CDR3 extends over 15 amino acids. In DNA, the CDR3 is TGTGCCAGTAGTATCGCGGACAGCTCCTACAATGAGCAGTTCTTC. Amino acids: CASSIADSSYNEQFF.

This clonotype occurred a few times. The chain combines TRBV6-5 with TRBJ2-7, with 7 bases identical to TRBD1. The J segment lost 7 bases and the V segment lost 7 bases, leaving 7 bases of the junction unmatched. CDR1 is MNHEY and CDR2 is SVGAGI in the germline V gene. There are 12 residues in the CDR3. The CDR3 region has the DNA TGTGCCAGCACGAACAGGGGTCGGGAGCAGTACTTC. Translating it yields CASTNRGREQYF.

This sequence joins TRBV4-3 and TRBJ2-7; 7 nucleotides align to TRBD1. V lost 0 bases to trimming and J lost 2 bases; unmatched junction nucleotides: 7. CDR1 LGHNA and CDR2 YSLEER come from the germline V gene. CDR3 length: 16 amino acids. The CDR3 DNA follows: TGCGCCAGCAGCCAAGAGTTAACAGGGGTGGCCTACGAGCAGTACTTC. It encodes CASSQELTGVAYEQYF.